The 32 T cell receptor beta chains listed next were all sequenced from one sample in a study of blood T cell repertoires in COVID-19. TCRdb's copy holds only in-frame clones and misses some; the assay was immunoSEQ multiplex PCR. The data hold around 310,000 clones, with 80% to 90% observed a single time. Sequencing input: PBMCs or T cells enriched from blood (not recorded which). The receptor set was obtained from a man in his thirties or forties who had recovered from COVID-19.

As DNA, the CDR3 is TGTGCCAGCTCACGGGGGCGGAACACCGGGGAGCTGTTTTTT. Protein product: CASSRGRNTGELFF. V is TRBV18 and J is TRBJ2-2; D is possibly TRBD1 (6 bases). There are 14 residues in the CDR3. CDR1 and CDR2 from the germline V gene are KGHSH and LQKENI. V lost 4 bases to trimming and J lost 1 base, with 7 bases between them. Based on the CDR3 plus reference TRBV18 and TRBJ2-2, the full variable domain is NAGVMQNPRHLVRRRGQEARLRCSPMKGHSHVYWYRQLPEEGLKFMVYLQKENIIDESGMPKERFSAEFPKEGPSILRIQQVVRGDSAAYFCASSRGRNTGELFFGEGSRLTVL.

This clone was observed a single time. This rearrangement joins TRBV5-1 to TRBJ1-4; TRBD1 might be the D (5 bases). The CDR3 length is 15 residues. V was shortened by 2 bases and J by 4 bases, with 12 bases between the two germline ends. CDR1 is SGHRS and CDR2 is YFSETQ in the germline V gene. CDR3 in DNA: TGCGCCAGCAGCTTCCAAGGGGCCATTAATGAAAAACTGTTTTTT. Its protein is CASSFQGAINEKLFF.

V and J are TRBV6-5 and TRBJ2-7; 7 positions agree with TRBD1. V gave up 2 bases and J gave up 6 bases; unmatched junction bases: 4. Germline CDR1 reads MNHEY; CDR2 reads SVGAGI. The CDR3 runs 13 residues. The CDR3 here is CASSYRGPGEQYF. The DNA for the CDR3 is TGTGCCAGCAGTTACAGGGGGCCGGGCGAGCAGTACTTC.

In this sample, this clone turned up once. CDR3 DNA: TGTGCCAGCAGCCCGCCGGGGGGCGAACAAGAGACCCAGTACTTC. Protein: CASSPPGGEQETQYF. The chain employs TRBV11-2 and TRBJ2-5; D perhaps matches TRBD2 (7 bases). Germline loops: CDR1 SGHAT, CDR2 FQNNGV. The CDR3 totals 15 residues. V was trimmed by 5 bases and J by 2 bases, leaving 15 bases between them.

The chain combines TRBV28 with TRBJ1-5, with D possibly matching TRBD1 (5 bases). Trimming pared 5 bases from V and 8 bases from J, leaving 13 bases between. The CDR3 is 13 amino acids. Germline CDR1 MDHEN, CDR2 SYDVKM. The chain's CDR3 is CASSNRSRKPQHF. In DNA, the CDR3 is TGTGCCAGCAGTAACAGGAGTAGAAAGCCCCAGCATTTT.

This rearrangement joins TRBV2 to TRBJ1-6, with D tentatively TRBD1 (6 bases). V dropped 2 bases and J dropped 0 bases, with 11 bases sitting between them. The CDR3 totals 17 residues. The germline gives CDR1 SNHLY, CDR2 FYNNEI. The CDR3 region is CASSERQVSSYNSPLHF. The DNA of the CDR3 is TGTGCCAGCAGTGAACGACAGGTTAGCTCCTATAATTCACCCCTCCACTTT.

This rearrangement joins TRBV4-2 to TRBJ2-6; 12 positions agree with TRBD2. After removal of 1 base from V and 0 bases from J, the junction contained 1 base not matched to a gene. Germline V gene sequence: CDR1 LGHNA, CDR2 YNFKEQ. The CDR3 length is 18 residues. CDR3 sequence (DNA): TGTGCCAGCAGCCAAGTGACTAGCGGGAGCTCTGGGGCCAACGTCCTGACTTTC. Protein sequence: CASSQVTSGSSGANVLTF.

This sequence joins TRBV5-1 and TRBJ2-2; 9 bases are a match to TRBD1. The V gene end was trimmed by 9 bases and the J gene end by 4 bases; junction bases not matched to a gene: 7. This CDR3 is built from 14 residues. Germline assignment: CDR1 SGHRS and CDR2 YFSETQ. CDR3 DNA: TGCGCCACCAAAGACAGGGGGGGCACCGGGGAGCTGTTTTTT. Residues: CATKDRGGTGELFF.

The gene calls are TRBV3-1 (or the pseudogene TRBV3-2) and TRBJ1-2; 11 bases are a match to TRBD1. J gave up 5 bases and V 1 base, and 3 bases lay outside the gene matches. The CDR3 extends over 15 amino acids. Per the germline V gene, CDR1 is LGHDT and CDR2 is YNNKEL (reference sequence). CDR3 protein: CASSQGRDRGYGYTF. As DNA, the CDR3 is TGTGCCAGCAGCCAAGGGAGGGACAGGGGGTATGGCTACACCTTC.

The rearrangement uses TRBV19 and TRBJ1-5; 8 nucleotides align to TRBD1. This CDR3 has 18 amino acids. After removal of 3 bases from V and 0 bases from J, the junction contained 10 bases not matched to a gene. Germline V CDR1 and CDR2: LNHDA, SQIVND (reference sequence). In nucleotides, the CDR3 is TGTGCCAGTAGTATTTTAGCCAGGACAGGGAGTAGCAATCAGCCCCAGCATTTT. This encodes CASSILARTGSSNQPQHF.

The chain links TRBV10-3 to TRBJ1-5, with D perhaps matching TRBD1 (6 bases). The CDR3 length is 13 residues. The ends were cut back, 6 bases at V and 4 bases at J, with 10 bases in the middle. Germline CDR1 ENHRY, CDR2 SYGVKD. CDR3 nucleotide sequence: TGTGCCATCAGCTCGGACAGTAATCAGCCCCAGCATTTT. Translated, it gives CAISSDSNQPQHF.

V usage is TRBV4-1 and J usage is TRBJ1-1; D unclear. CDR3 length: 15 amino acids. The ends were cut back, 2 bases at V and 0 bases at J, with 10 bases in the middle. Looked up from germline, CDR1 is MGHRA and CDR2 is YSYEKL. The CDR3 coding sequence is TGCGCCAGCAGCCAAAAAAACGCGATGAACACTGAAGCTTTCTTT. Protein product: CASSQKNAMNTEAFF.

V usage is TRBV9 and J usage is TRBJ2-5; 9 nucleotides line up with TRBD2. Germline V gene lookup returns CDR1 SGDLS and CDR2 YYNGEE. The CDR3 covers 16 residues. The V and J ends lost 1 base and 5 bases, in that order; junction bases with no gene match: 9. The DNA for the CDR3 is TGTGCCAGCAGCGTAAGAGGCGGGGGGGCCGGGGAGACCCAGTACTTC. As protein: CASSVRGGGAGETQYF.

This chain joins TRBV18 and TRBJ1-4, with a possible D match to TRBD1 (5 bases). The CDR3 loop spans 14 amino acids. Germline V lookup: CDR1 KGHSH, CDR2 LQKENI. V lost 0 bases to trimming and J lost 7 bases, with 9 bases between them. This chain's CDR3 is CASSPPDGGEKLFF. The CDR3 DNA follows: TGTGCCAGCTCACCACCCGACGGGGGTGAAAAACTGTTTTTT.

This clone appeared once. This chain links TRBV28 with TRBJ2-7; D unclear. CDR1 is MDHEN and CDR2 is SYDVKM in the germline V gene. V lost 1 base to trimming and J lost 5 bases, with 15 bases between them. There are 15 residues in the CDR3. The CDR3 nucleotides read TGTGCCAGCAGTTTATTACCGTCGGTGTCGGACGAGCAGTACTTC. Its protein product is CASSLLPSVSDEQYF.

CDR3 sequence: CASSVGNFNYGYTF. CDR3 nucleotide sequence: TGTGCCAGCAGCGTGGGCAACTTTAACTATGGCTACACCTTC. The chain joins TRBV9 to TRBJ1-2; D remains ambiguous. Between the trimmed V and J ends, which lost 2 bases and 1 base, there was a span of 9 bases. CDR1 and CDR2 (germline): SGDLS, YYNGEE. The CDR3 consists of 14 residues.

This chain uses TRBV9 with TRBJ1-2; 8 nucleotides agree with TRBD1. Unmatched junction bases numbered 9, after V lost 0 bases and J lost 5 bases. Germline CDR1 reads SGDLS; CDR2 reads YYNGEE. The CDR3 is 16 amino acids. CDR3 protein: CASSVALGQGRYGYTF. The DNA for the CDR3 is TGTGCCAGCAGCGTAGCCCTTGGACAGGGACGATATGGCTACACCTTC.

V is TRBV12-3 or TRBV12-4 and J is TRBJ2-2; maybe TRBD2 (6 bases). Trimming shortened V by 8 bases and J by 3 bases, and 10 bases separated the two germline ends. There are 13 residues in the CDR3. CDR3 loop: CASDGGYTGELFF. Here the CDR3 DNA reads TGTGCCAGCGACGGAGGGTACACCGGGGAGCTGTTTTTT.

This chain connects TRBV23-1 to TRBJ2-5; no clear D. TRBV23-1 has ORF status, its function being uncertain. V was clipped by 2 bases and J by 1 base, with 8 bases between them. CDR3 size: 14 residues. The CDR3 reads CASSQALLQETQYF. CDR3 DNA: TGCGCCAGCAGTCAAGCCCTACTCCAAGAGACCCAGTACTTC.

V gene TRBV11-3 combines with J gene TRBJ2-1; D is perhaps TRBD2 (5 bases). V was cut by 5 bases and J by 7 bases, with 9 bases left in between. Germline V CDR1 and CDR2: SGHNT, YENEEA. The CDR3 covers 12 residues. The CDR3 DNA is TGTGCCAGCAGCCACGGGGAAAATGAGCAGTTCTTC. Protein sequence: CASSHGENEQFF. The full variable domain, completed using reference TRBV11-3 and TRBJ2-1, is EAGVVQSPRYKIIEKKQPVAFWCNPISGHNTLYWYLQNLGQGPELLIRYENEEAVDDSQLPKDRFSAERLKGVDSTLKIQPAELGDSAVYLCASSHGENEQFFGPGTRLTVL.

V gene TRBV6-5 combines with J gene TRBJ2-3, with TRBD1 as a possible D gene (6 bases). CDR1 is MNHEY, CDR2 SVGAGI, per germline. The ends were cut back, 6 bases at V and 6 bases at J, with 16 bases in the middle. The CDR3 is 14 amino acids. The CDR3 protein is CASRQTIRGDTQYF. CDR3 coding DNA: TGTGCCAGCAGGCAGACGATCAGGGGTGATACGCAGTATTTT.

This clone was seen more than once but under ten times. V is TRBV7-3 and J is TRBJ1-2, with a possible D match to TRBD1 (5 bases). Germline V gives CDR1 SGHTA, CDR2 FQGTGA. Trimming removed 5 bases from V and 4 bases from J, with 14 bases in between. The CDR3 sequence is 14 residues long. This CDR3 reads CASSQTGDGYGYTF. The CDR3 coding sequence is TGTGCCAGCAGCCAAACAGGTGACGGCTATGGCTACACCTTC.

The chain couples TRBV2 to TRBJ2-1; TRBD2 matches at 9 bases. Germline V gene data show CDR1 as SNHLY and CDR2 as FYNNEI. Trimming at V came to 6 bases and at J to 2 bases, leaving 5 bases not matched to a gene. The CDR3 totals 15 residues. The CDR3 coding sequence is TGTGCCAGCAGAGTAGCGGGGGACCCCTACAATGAGCAGTTCTTC. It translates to CASRVAGDPYNEQFF.

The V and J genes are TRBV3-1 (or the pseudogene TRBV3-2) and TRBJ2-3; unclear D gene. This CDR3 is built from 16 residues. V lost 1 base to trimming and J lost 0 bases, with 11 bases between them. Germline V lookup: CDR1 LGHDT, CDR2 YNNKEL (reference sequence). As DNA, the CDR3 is TGTGCCAGCAGCCAAGGTCCTAGGAAGAGCACAGATACGCAGTATTTT. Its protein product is CASSQGPRKSTDTQYF.

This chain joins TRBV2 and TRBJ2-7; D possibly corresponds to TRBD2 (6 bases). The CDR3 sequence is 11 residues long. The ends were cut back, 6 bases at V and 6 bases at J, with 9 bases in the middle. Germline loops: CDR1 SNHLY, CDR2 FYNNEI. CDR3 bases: TGTGCCAGCAGGGGGGGACCCGAGCAGTACTTC. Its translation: CASRGGPEQYF.

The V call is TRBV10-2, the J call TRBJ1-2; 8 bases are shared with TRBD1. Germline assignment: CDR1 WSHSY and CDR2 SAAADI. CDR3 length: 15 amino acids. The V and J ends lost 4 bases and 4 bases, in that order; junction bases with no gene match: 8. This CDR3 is CASSGTGFFIYGYTF. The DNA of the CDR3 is TGCGCCAGCAGTGGGACAGGGTTCTTCATCTATGGCTACACCTTC.

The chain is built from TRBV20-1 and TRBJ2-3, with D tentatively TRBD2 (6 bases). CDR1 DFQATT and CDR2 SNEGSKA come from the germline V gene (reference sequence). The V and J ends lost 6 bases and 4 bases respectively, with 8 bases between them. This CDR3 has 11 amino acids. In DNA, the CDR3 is TGCAGTGCCACGGGGGCAGATACGCAGTATTTT. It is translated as CSATGADTQYF.

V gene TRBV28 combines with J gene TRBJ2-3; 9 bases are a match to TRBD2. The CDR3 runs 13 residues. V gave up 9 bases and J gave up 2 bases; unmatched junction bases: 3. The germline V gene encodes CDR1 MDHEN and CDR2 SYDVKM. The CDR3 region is CASSGGLTDTQYF. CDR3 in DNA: TGTGCCAGTAGCGGGGGCCTCACAGATACGCAGTATTTT.

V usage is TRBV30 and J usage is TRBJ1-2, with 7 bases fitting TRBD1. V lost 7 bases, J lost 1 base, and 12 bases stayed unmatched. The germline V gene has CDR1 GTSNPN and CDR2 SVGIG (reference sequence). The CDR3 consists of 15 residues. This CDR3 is CASYRGRLRNYGYTF. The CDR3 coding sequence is TGTGCCTCCTACAGGGGAAGGCTCCGTAACTATGGCTACACCTTC.

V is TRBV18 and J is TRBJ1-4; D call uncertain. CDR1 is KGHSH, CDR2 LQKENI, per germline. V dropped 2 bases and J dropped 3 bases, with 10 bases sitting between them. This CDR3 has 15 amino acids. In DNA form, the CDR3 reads TGTGCCAGCTCACCAAGGAGGGAGTCTAATGAAAAACTGTTTTTT. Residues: CASSPRRESNEKLFF. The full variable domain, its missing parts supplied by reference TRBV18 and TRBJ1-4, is NAGVMQNPRHLVRRRGQEARLRCSPMKGHSHVYWYRQLPEEGLKFMVYLQKENIIDESGMPKERFSAEFPKEGPSILRIQQVVRGDSAAYFCASSPRRESNEKLFFGSGTQLSVL.

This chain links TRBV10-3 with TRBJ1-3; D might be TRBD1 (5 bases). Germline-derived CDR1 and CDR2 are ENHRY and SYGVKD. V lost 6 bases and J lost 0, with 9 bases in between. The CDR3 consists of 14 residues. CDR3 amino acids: CAIRIDSSGNTIYF. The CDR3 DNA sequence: TGTGCCATCAGGATTGACAGCTCTGGAAACACCATATATTTT.

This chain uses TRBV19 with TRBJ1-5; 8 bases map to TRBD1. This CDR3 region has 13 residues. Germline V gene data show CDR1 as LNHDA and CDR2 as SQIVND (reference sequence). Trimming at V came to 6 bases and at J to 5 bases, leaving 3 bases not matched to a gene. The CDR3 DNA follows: TGTGCCAGTAGGGACAGGGCGGATCAGCCCCAGCATTTT. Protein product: CASRDRADQPQHF. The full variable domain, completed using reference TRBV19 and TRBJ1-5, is DGGITQSPKYLFRKEGQNVTLSCEQNLNHDAMYWYRQDPGQGLRLIYYSQIVNDFQKGDIAEGYSVSREKKESFPLTVTSAQKNPTAFYLCASRDRADQPQHFGDGTRLSIL.